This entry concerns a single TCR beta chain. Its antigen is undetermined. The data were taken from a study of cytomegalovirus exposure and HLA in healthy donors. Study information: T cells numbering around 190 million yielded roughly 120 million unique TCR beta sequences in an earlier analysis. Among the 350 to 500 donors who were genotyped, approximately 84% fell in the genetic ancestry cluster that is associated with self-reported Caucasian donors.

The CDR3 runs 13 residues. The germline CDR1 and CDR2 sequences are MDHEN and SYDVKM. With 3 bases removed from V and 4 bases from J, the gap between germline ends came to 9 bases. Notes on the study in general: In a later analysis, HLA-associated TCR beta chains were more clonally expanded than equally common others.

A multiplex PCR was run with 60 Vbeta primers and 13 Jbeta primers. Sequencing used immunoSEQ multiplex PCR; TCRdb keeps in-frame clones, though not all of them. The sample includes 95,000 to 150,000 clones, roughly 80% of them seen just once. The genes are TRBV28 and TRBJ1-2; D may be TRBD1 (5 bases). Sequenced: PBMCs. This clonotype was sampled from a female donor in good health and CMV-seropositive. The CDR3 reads CASSLSGGYGYTF. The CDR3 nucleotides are TGTGCCAGCAGTTTGTCCGGGGGCTATGGCTACACCTTC.